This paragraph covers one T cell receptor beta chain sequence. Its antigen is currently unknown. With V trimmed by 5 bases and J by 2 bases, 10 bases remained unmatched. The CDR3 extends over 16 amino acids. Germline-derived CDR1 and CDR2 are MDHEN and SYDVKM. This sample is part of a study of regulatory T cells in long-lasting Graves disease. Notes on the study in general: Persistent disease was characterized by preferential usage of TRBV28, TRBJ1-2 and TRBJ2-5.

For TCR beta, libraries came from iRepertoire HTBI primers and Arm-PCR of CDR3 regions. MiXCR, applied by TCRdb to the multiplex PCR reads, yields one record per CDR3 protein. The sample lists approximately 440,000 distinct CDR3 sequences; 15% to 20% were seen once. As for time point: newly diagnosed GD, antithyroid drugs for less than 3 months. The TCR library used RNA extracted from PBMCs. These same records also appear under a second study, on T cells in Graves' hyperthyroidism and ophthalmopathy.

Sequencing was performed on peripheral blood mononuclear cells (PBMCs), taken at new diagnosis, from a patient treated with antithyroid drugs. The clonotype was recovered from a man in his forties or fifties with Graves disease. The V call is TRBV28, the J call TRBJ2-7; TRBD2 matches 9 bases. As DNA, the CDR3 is TGTGCCAGCAGTCCCTGGGTGGCGGGAGGGGCCTACGAGCAGTACTTC. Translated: CASSPWVAGGAYEQYF. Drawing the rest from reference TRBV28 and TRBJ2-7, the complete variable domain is DVKVTQSSRYLVKRTGEKVFLECVQDMDHENMFWYRQDPGLGLRLIYFSYDVKMKEKGDIPEGYSVSREKKERFSLILESASTNQTSMYLCASSPWVAGGAYEQYFGPGTRLTVT.